This paragraph covers one TCR beta chain sequence. The target antigen is unknown. This sample is part of a study of vaccination effects on CD4 cells after COVID-19. Study as a whole: Each participant was administered two doses of either the BNT162b2 or the mRNA-1273 vaccine. Study-level results: In healthy vaccinees, only 1 of 255 vaccine-induced clones cross-reacted with common cold coronaviruses.

Here immunoSEQ multiplex PCR was the method, and the copy in TCRdb shows in-frame clones only, minus some. The table lists 50,000 to 65,000 clones, roughly four fifths of them singletons. Expansion of antigen-specific CD4+ T cells with viral peptide pools was carried out by the ViraFEST assay before sequencing. Once cultured for roughly ten days, the cells underwent separation to obtain CD4+ T cells. The sequenced sample was CD4+ T cells from PBMCs cultured with HCoV-229E spike peptides, obtained before COVID-19 vaccination. This sequence originates from a human donor who received a COVID-19 vaccine.

The CDR3 here is CASSQSWGLAGGYGTDTQYF. CDR3 sequence (DNA): TGTGCCAGCAGCCAGTCGTGGGGACTAGCGGGGGGATACGGCACAGATACGCAGTATTTT. The chain carries TRBV14 and TRBJ2-3; 15 positions match TRBD2. This CDR3 spans 20 amino acids. From germline, CDR1 is SGHDN and CDR2 FVKESK. V shed 3 bases and J 1 base; nucleotides not matched to a gene: 11.